This TCR beta chain was captured by sequencing in a study of CD8+ T cells in alopecia areata. Study background: Patients received oral tofacitinib, 5 to 10 mg twice daily, for moderate-to-severe alopecia areata. After 6 to 18 months of tofacitinib, follow-up continued 6 months off drug. Whole-study findings and limits: Among patients, TCR sharing was less clear than in mice, a difference possibly due in part to HLA diversity in the patient population.

Peripheral blood samples and lesional scalp punch biopsies were obtained from alopecia areata patients. Extracted RNA was reverse transcribed, and the resulting cDNA served as sequencing template. The table came from immunoSEQ multiplex PCR; TCRdb's copy has only in-frame clones and leaves some out. Of 250,000 or so clones in the sample, under 70% were seen once. A note on this clone: Its matching antigen is unknown.

The CDR3 is 14 amino acids. Germline loops: CDR1 SQVTM, CDR2 ANQGSEA. J was trimmed by 5 bases and V by 6 bases; bases with no gene match: 10. Source: CD4+ T cells sorted from blood, taken at week 0. The source is a human donor with alopecia areata. The chain carries TRBV29-1 and TRBJ1-2, with TRBD1 matching over 9 bases. CDR3 protein: CSVAPGQGRYGYTF. Here the CDR3 DNA reads TGCAGCGTAGCGCCGGGACAGGGTAGATATGGCTACACCTTC.